A selection of T cell receptor beta chains follows, all from one sample in a study of control samples from healthy donors and cancer patients. The repertoire was sequenced with immunoSEQ multiplex PCR; TCRdb's copy has only in-frame clones and lacks some. The sample carries 100,000 to 150,000 clones, approximately 92% recorded once. Sequencing was carried out using PBMCs. The receptors derive from a man at least 80 years old with head and neck cancer. The CDR3 runs from the conserved cysteine through the conserved F or W. Fields, in order: clone size, D gene, J gene, V gene, CDR3 protein, CDR3 DNA. A D gene is named only where the DNA matches it firmly. Not all rows give a size; the values are once, few, many and, for expanded clones, a class.

abundance: NA
d_gene: TRBD2
j_gene: TRBJ2-1
v_gene: TRBV5-5
CDR3aa: CASSLWGTSVNEQFF
CDR3nt: TGTGCCAGCAGCTTATGGGGGACTAGCGTTAATGAGCAGTTCTTC

abundance: NA
d_gene: TRBD2
j_gene: TRBJ2-3
v_gene: TRBV5-1
CDR3aa: CASSFGTRGGARGDTQYF
CDR3nt: TGCGCCAGCAGTTTCGGGACTCGCGGGGGGGCGAGGGGTGATACGCAGTATTTT

abundance: NA
d_gene: NA
j_gene: TRBJ2-5
v_gene: TRBV6-5
CDR3aa: CASSPNTQETQYF
CDR3nt: TGTGCCAGCAGTCCCAACACCCAAGAGACCCAGTACTTC

abundance: NA
d_gene: NA
j_gene: TRBJ2-5
v_gene: TRBV3-1/TRBV3-2
CDR3aa: CASSRQETQYF
CDR3nt: TGTGCCAGCAGCCGTCAGGAGACCCAGTACTTC

abundance: once
d_gene: NA
j_gene: TRBJ1-2
v_gene: TRBV12-3/TRBV12-4
CDR3aa: CASSMDFRGYTF
CDR3nt: TGTGCCAGCAGTATGGACTTTCGAGGCTACACCTTC

abundance: NA
d_gene: TRBD2
j_gene: TRBJ2-2
v_gene: TRBV5-1
CDR3aa: CASSRGLAGNTGELFF
CDR3nt: TGCGCCAGCAGTCGGGGACTAGCGGGTAACACCGGGGAGCTGTTTTTT

abundance: NA
d_gene: NA
j_gene: TRBJ2-3
v_gene: TRBV19
CDR3aa: CASSLRSSTDTQYF
CDR3nt: TGTGCCAGTAGTCTAAGATCCAGCACAGATACGCAGTATTTT

abundance: NA
d_gene: NA
j_gene: TRBJ2-1
v_gene: TRBV6-5
CDR3aa: CASKVVTTSYNEQFF
CDR3nt: TGTGCCAGCAAAGTGGTAACTACCTCCTACAATGAGCAGTTCTTC

abundance: NA
d_gene: NA
j_gene: TRBJ2-1
v_gene: TRBV6-5
CDR3aa: CASSETGMPNEQFF
CDR3nt: TGTGCCAGCAGCGAGACCGGGATGCCCAATGAGCAGTTCTTC

abundance: NA
d_gene: NA
j_gene: TRBJ2-1
v_gene: TRBV7-9
CDR3aa: CASSLSVAWAGQGNEQFF
CDR3nt: TGTGCCAGCAGCTTATCGGTAGCGTGGGCGGGCCAGGGCAATGAGCAGTTCTTC

abundance: NA
d_gene: TRBD2
j_gene: TRBJ2-1
v_gene: TRBV5-4
CDR3aa: CASSLLTSGVTRVEQFF
CDR3nt: TGTGCCAGCAGCCTTTTGACTAGCGGGGTCACAAGGGTTGAGCAGTTCTTC

abundance: NA
d_gene: NA
j_gene: TRBJ2-7
v_gene: TRBV5-6
CDR3aa: CASSTDLGGYEQYF
CDR3nt: TGTGCCAGCAGCACCGACCTTGGGGGCTACGAGCAGTACTTC

abundance: NA
d_gene: NA
j_gene: TRBJ1-6
v_gene: TRBV7-2
CDR3aa: CASSLTSGPANSPLHF
CDR3nt: TGTGCCAGCAGCCTTACTTCCGGGCCTGCGAATTCACCCCTCCACTTT

abundance: few
d_gene: NA
j_gene: TRBJ1-1
v_gene: TRBV5-4
CDR3aa: CASSLGASILNTEAFF
CDR3nt: TGTGCCAGCAGCTTGGGAGCCAGCATCTTGAACACTGAAGCTTTCTTT

abundance: NA
d_gene: NA
j_gene: TRBJ2-1
v_gene: TRBV3-1/TRBV3-2
CDR3aa: CASSQVPTGRENEQFF
CDR3nt: TGTGCCAGCAGCCAAGTTCCGACGGGTAGGGAGAATGAGCAGTTCTTC

abundance: NA
d_gene: NA
j_gene: TRBJ2-3
v_gene: TRBV5-1
CDR3aa: CASSPGHTSTDTQYF
CDR3nt: TGCGCCAGCAGCCCGGGACATACTAGCACAGATACGCAGTATTTT

abundance: NA
d_gene: NA
j_gene: TRBJ1-2
v_gene: TRBV27
CDR3aa: CASGQGYGYTF
CDR3nt: TGTGCCAGCGGTCAGGGCTATGGCTACACCTTC

abundance: NA
d_gene: TRBD1
j_gene: TRBJ1-1
v_gene: TRBV30
CDR3aa: CAWKVQGGNTEAFF
CDR3nt: TGTGCCTGGAAGGTCCAGGGGGGGAACACTGAAGCTTTCTTT

abundance: NA
d_gene: NA
j_gene: TRBJ2-3
v_gene: TRBV11-2
CDR3aa: CASTPRRILADTQYF
CDR3nt: TGTGCCAGCACCCCCCGACGGATTCTAGCAGATACGCAGTATTTT

abundance: NA
d_gene: NA
j_gene: TRBJ2-7
v_gene: TRBV21-1
CDR3aa: CASSPPWQGQSYEQYF
CDR3nt: TGTGCCAGCAGCCCCCCCTGGCAGGGCCAATCCTACGAGCAGTACTTC

abundance: NA
d_gene: TRBD1
j_gene: TRBJ1-2
v_gene: TRBV10-3
CDR3aa: CAISATGGGYTF
CDR3nt: TGTGCCATCAGTGCGACAGGGGGCGGCTACACCTTC

abundance: NA
d_gene: TRBD1
j_gene: TRBJ2-2
v_gene: TRBV9
CDR3aa: CASSVGSGGIGELFF
CDR3nt: TGTGCCAGCAGCGTAGGCTCAGGGGGAATCGGGGAGCTGTTTTTT

abundance: NA
d_gene: NA
j_gene: TRBJ1-2
v_gene: TRBV6-5
CDR3aa: CASSYSGVGVYGYTF
CDR3nt: TGTGCCAGCAGTTACTCAGGGGTCGGAGTCTATGGCTACACCTTC

abundance: NA
d_gene: TRBD1
j_gene: TRBJ2-3
v_gene: TRBV9
CDR3aa: CASSVPRTGGNTDTQYF
CDR3nt: TGTGCCAGCAGCGTACCAAGGACAGGGGGGAACACAGATACGCAGTATTTT

abundance: NA
d_gene: TRBD2
j_gene: TRBJ2-5
v_gene: TRBV6-5
CDR3aa: CASSRSGGAETQYF
CDR3nt: TGTGCCAGCAGCCGAAGCGGGGGGGCCGAGACCCAGTACTTC

abundance: NA
d_gene: NA
j_gene: TRBJ2-2
v_gene: TRBV7-2
CDR3aa: CASSQNRITGELFF
CDR3nt: TGTGCCAGCAGCCAAAACAGGATCACCGGGGAGCTGTTTTTT

abundance: NA
d_gene: NA
j_gene: TRBJ1-1
v_gene: TRBV9
CDR3aa: CASSYGPGTEAFF
CDR3nt: TGTGCCAGCAGCTACGGACCGGGGACTGAAGCTTTCTTT

abundance: NA
d_gene: NA
j_gene: TRBJ1-2
v_gene: TRBV5-1
CDR3aa: CASSLAVGTNYGYTF
CDR3nt: TGCGCCAGCAGCTTGGCCGTAGGGACGAACTATGGCTACACCTTC

abundance: NA
d_gene: NA
j_gene: TRBJ2-7
v_gene: TRBV5-1
CDR3aa: CASSLEDGDATEQYF
CDR3nt: TGCGCCAGCAGCTTGGAAGACGGGGACGCAACCGAGCAGTACTTC

abundance: NA
d_gene: NA
j_gene: TRBJ2-7
v_gene: TRBV24-1
CDR3aa: CATVGRIQGEQYF
CDR3nt: TGTGCCACCGTAGGGAGAATTCAGGGCGAGCAGTACTTC

abundance: once
d_gene: TRBD1
j_gene: TRBJ1-4
v_gene: TRBV30
CDR3aa: CAWIPRGAGGYEKLFF
CDR3nt: TGTGCCTGGATACCTCGTGGGGCAGGGGGTTATGAAAAACTGTTTTTT

abundance: once
d_gene: TRBD2
j_gene: TRBJ2-2
v_gene: TRBV5-1
CDR3aa: CASSPLTREGALFF
CDR3nt: TGCGCCAGCAGCCCCCTGACGCGGGAGGGGGCACTGTTTTTT

abundance: NA
d_gene: NA
j_gene: TRBJ2-7
v_gene: TRBV11-2
CDR3aa: CASSLRTGNSYEQYF
CDR3nt: TGTGCCAGCAGCCTCCGGACGGGGAACTCCTACGAGCAGTACTTC

abundance: NA
d_gene: TRBD1
j_gene: TRBJ1-1
v_gene: TRBV11-1
CDR3aa: CASSFRDREAFF
CDR3nt: TGTGCCAGCAGCTTCCGGGACAGGGAAGCTTTCTTT

abundance: NA
d_gene: NA
j_gene: TRBJ1-1
v_gene: TRBV6-5
CDR3aa: CASSYSKARGGVRAFF
CDR3nt: TGTGCCAGCAGTTACTCGAAGGCACGGGGGGGCGTTAGAGCTTTCTTT

abundance: NA
d_gene: NA
j_gene: TRBJ2-1
v_gene: TRBV3-1/TRBV3-2
CDR3aa: CASSQSENEQFF
CDR3nt: TGTGCCAGCAGCCAATCCGAGAATGAGCAGTTCTTC

abundance: NA
d_gene: NA
j_gene: TRBJ2-5
v_gene: TRBV19
CDR3aa: CASSNTGTQETQYF
CDR3nt: TGTGCCAGTAGTAATACAGGAACCCAAGAGACCCAGTACTTC